This T cell receptor (beta chain) was obtained from a study of cytomegalovirus exposure and HLA in healthy donors. This clone was found a few times. Use of 60 Vbeta and 13 Jbeta primers characterized the PCR. Some clones are missing from TCRdb's copy, which holds only in-frame ones; the method was immunoSEQ multiplex PCR. Of about 140,000 clones listed, 82% are singletons. In germline, CDR1 is ENHRY, CDR2 SYGVKD. The CDR3 is made up of 16 amino acids. V shed 0 bases and J 0 bases; nucleotides not matched to a gene: 0. This clonotype was obtained from a young man in good health and CMV-seropositive. The V and J genes are TRBV10-3 and TRBJ1-1; 11 nucleotides match TRBD1. Sequencing was carried out using PBMCs. CDR3 in DNA: TGTGCCATCAGTGAGTCGGGACAGGGGGTGAACACTGAAGCTTTCTTT. Its protein product is CAISESGQGVNTEAFF.